These T cell receptor beta chains were read from a single sample in a study of blood T cell repertoires in COVID-19. Sequenced by immunoSEQ multiplex PCR; TCRdb stores in-frame clones only, minus some. This table holds some 180,000 clones, around 85% found once. The sequenced material came from peripheral blood. Source of these receptors: a woman older than 75 with COVID-19, enrolled during active disease. CDR3s include the opening cysteine and the closing phenylalanine or tryptophan. Expanded clones get a size class; other rows say once, few or many, or leave the size out.

J gene,V gene,clone size,CDR3 protein
TRBJ1-4,TRBV20-1,.,CRGQGGEKLFF
TRBJ1-5,TRBV28,.,CASSTPGQGAGQPQHF
TRBJ1-6,TRBV19,.,CASGTGGNSPLHF
TRBJ2-5,TRBV3-1/TRBV3-2,.,CASSLSGGQETQYF
TRBJ1-2,TRBV19,.,CASSIVPRGNYGYTF
TRBJ2-4,TRBV12-3/TRBV12-4,.,CASSPDTFNIQYF
TRBJ2-7,TRBV18,.,CASSPGPLLAGTGEQYF
TRBJ1-6,TRBV15,few,CATSREPRMEALHF
TRBJ1-5,TRBV28,.,CASSLSGATSNQPQHF
TRBJ1-5,TRBV28,.,CASSSNRQGYSNQPQHF
TRBJ1-1,TRBV11-3,.,CASSLTANTEAFF
TRBJ1-1,TRBV11-3,.,CAPQGNWALGTEAFF
TRBJ2-5,TRBV2,.,CASRTGGSLVTQYF
TRBJ1-4,TRBV3-1/TRBV3-2,.,CASSLGLQNEKLFF
TRBJ1-6,TRBV6-5,.,CASSYGQGAAPLHF
TRBJ1-6,TRBV5-1,.,CASSLAWQGNSPLHF
TRBJ2-2,TRBV3-1/TRBV3-2,.,CASNPAGGTAGELFF
TRBJ1-1,TRBV18,.,CASSPPQAQGEAFF
TRBJ2-7,TRBV6-2/TRBV6-3,.,CASSYGPGQSIYEQYF
TRBJ2-3,TRBV10-3,.,CAISGTPQGGTQYF
TRBJ2-7,TRBV10-3,.,CAISEGSSGPSSYEQYF
TRBJ1-3,TRBV6-5,.,CATRGDSGNTIYF
TRBJ2-7,TRBV2,.,CASSELLSVTVTYEQYF
TRBJ1-1,TRBV28,.,CASSFGWRGDTEAFF
TRBJ1-3,TRBV24-1,.,CATTGLTGDSGNTIYF